This TCR beta chain was obtained from a study of PD-L1 blockade in urothelial cancer. Study-level information: Between 0 and 3 prior chemotherapy regimens had been given to patients.

A total of 1 to 8 samples per patient were collected pretreatment and on-treatment. Study outcomes and limitations: Durable-benefit patients expanded tumor-associated blood clones more at 3 weeks.

Details on this clone: Its antigen is unidentified.

The protocol was immunoSEQ multiplex PCR, while the TCRdb copy is restricted to in-frame clones and leaves out a portion. The sample carries some 47,000 clones, around 82% recorded once. Germline assignment: CDR1 MDHEN and CDR2 SYDVKM. J gave up 0 bases and V 4 bases, and 5 bases lay outside the gene matches. CDR3 length: 17 residues. The V call is TRBV28, the J call TRBJ2-6; 8 bases are a match to TRBD1. The TCR comes from a man aged 70 or older with urothelial cancer. The specimen was PBMCs, collected around atezolizumab (anti-PD-L1) treatment. The CDR3 sequence: CASSSRGRGSGANVLTF. CDR3 sequence (DNA): TGTGCCAGCAGTTCCAGGGGGCGAGGCTCTGGGGCCAACGTCCTGACTTTC.